These T cell receptor beta chains were read from a single sample in a study of blood T cell repertoires in COVID-19. Libraries were prepared by immunoSEQ multiplex PCR; TCRdb keeps only in-frame clonotypes and omits some of them. Of around 700,000 clones in the sample, over 80% were seen once. Specimen: peripheral blood. These receptors were obtained from a woman in her late teens or twenties with acute or convalescent COVID-19. Both conserved end residues are part of each CDR3. The D gene is left open where the match is weak. Clone size is given for some rows only: seen once, a few or many times, or a class if the clone is expanded.

>TRBJ1-1|NA|TRBV12-5|TRBD1
CASGLITTGVNTEAFF
TGTGCTAGTGGTTTGATTACGACAGGGGTGAACACTGAAGCTTTCTTT
>TRBJ1-1|NA|TRBV19|NA
CASKAGTLYHTEAFF
TGTGCCAGTAAGGCCGGGACATTATATCACACTGAAGCTTTCTTT
>TRBJ2-7|NA|TRBV4-1|TRBD1
CASRTGEGPSYEQYF
TGCGCCAGCCGGACAGGAGAGGGCCCCTCCTACGAGCAGTACTTC
>TRBJ1-5|NA|TRBV5-1|NA
CASSSGGGNQPQHF
TGCGCCAGCAGCTCCGGGGGTGGCAATCAGCCCCAGCATTTT
>TRBJ2-7|NA|TRBV5-1|TRBD2
CASSPREGTYEQYF
TGCGCCAGCAGCCCCCGGGAGGGGACCTACGAGCAGTACTTC
>TRBJ2-1|NA|TRBV5-1|NA
CASSSGGRTYNEQFF
TGCGCCAGCAGTTCAGGGGGGAGGACTTACAATGAGCAGTTCTTC
>TRBJ1-4|NA|TRBV3-1/TRBV3-2|NA
CASSIRGANEKLFF
TGTGCCAGCAGCATCAGGGGAGCTAATGAAAAACTGTTTTTT
>TRBJ1-2|NA|TRBV10-3|NA
CAISGQGNYGYTF
TGTGCCATCAGTGGGCAGGGAAACTATGGCTACACCTTC
>TRBJ1-2|NA|TRBV4-3|NA
CASSPLGGDEGYTF
TGCGCCAGCAGCCCTTTGGGAGGGGATGAGGGCTACACCTTC
>TRBJ1-2|NA|TRBV6-5|NA
CASSLGGSGYGYTF
TGTGCCAGCAGTTTGGGGGGATCTGGCTATGGCTACACCTTC
>TRBJ1-4|NA|TRBV9|TRBD1
CASSAMTDRSIEKLFF
TGTGCCAGCAGCGCCATGACGGACAGGTCAATTGAAAAACTGTTTTTT
>TRBJ1-2|NA|TRBV5-5|NA
CASSRPGQPVYGYTF
TGTGCCAGCAGCCGACCTGGACAGCCCGTCTATGGCTACACCTTC
>TRBJ2-3|NA|TRBV27|TRBD1
CASSTYRGRTDTQYF
TGTGCCAGCAGTACCTACAGGGGCCGCACAGATACGCAGTATTTT
>TRBJ1-3|NA|TRBV5-1|TRBD1
CASSIGDRGPGNTIYF
TGCGCCAGCAGCATAGGGGACAGGGGGCCTGGAAACACCATATATTTT
>TRBJ1-2|NA|TRBV6-2/TRBV6-3|TRBD1
CASSSRTGINYGYTF
TGTGCCAGCAGTTCCAGGACAGGGATTAACTATGGCTACACCTTC
>TRBJ1-6|few|TRBV10-2|NA
CASSEVAVNSPLHF
TGCGCCAGCAGTGAGGTGGCAGTTAATTCACCCCTCCACTTT
>TRBJ2-7|NA|TRBV19|NA
CASRLGPGSYEQYF
TGTGCCAGTCGCCTTGGGCCTGGATCCTACGAGCAGTACTTC
>TRBJ2-3|once|TRBV28|NA
CASSLLRIGTDTQYF
TGTGCCAGCAGTTTACTGAGAATCGGCACAGATACGCAGTATTTT
>TRBJ2-2|NA|TRBV27|NA
CASSSGVNTGELFF
TGTGCCAGCAGTTCAGGGGTAAACACCGGGGAGCTGTTTTTT
>TRBJ2-5|NA|TRBV19|TRBD1
CASSVTGSKETQYF
TGTGCCAGTTCAGTGACAGGGTCAAAGGAGACCCAGTACTTC
>TRBJ1-4|few|TRBV9|TRBD1
CASSVKTGGNEKLFF
TGTGCCAGCAGCGTAAAGACAGGGGGGAATGAAAAACTGTTTTTT
>TRBJ2-7|NA|TRBV3-1/TRBV3-2|NA
CASSRKTGTGGHEQYF
TGTGCCAGCAGCCGCAAGACAGGGACCGGGGGCCACGAGCAGTACTTC
>TRBJ1-1|NA|TRBV12-3/TRBV12-4|NA
CATLLERSTEAFF
TGTGCCACCCTATTGGAGAGGTCCACTGAAGCTTTCTTT
>TRBJ1-5|NA|TRBV19|NA
CASSTQTGVQPQHF
TGTGCCAGTAGTACTCAGACAGGCGTTCAGCCCCAGCATTTT
>TRBJ1-6|NA|TRBV28|NA
CASSPRYNSPLHF
TGTGCCAGCAGCCCCCGGTATAATTCACCCCTCCACTTT